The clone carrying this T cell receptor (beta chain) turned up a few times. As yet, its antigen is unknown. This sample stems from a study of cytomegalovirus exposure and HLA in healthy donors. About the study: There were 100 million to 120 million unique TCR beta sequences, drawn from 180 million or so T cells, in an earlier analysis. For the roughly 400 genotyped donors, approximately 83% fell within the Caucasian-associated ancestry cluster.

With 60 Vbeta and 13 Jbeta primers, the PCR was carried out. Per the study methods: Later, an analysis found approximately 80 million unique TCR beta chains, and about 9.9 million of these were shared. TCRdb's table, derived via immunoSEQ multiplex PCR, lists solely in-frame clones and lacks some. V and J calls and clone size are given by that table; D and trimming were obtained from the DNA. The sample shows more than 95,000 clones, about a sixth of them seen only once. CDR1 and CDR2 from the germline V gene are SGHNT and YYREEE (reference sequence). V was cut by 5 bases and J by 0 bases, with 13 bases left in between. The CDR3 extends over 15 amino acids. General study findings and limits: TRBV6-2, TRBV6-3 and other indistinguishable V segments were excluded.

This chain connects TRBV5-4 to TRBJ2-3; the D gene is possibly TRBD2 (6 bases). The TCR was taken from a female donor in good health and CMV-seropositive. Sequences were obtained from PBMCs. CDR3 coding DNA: TGTGCCAGCAGGCTCGCCAGCGGGAGCACAGATACGCAGTATTTT. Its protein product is CASRLASGSTDTQYF.